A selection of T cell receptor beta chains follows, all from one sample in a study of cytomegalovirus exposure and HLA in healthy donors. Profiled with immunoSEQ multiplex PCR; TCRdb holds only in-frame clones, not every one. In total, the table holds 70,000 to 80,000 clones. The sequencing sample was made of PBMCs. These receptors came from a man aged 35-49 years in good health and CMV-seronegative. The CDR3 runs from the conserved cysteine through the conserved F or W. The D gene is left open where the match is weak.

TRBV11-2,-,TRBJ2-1,TGTGCCAGCAGCTTAGAGGCCTCAGCGACCCTTTACAATGAGCAGTTCTTC,CASSLEASATLYNEQFF
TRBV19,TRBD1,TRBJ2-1,TGTGCCAGTAGTAGCTCGACAGGGAACGGATTCTACAATGAGCAGTTCTTC,CASSSSTGNGFYNEQFF
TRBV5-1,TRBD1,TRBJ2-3,TGCGCCAGCAGCTCCGAAGGGTATGCAGGGGGAGATACGCAGTATTTT,CASSSEGYAGGDTQYF
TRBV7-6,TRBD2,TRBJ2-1,TGTGCCAGCGGCGGGGGGGCCTACAATGAGCAGTTCTTC,CASGGGAYNEQFF
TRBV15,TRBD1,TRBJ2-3,TGTGCCACCAGCAGGGCGGGACAGGGGGCGAGAGATACGCAGTATTTT,CATSRAGQGARDTQYF
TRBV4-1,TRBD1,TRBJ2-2,TGCGCCAGCAGCCCCACCATCGACAGGGTCGGGGAGCTGTTTTTT,CASSPTIDRVGELFF
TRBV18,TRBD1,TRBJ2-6,TGTGCCAGCTCACCGATTCGGGACAGTCCTGGGGCCAACGTCCTGACTTTC,CASSPIRDSPGANVLTF
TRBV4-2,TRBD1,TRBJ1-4,TGTGCCAGCAGCCAGGGTAGCGGGACAGCTAATGAAAAACTGTTTTTT,CASSQGSGTANEKLFF
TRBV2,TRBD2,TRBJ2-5,TGTGCCAGCAGGGGACTAGCGGGACCTCAAGAGACCCAGTACTTC,CASRGLAGPQETQYF
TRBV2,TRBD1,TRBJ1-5,TGTGCCAGCAGAAGAGGGGGACAGGGGGCTCGGCAGCATTTT,CASRRGGQGARQHF
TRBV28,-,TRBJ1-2,TGTGCCAGCAGTACTGCTAACAACTATGGCTACACCTTC,CASSTANNYGYTF
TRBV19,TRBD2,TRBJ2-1,TGTGCCAGTAGTATAGGGCTAGCGGGGGGTTCACTCCCGTACAATGAGCAGTTCTTC,CASSIGLAGGSLPYNEQFF
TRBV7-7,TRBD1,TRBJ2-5,TGTGCTAGCAGCATCGACAGGGGGCAAAAGACCCAGTACTTC,CASSIDRGQKTQYF
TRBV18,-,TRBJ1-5,TGTGCCACCCCACCCGGTCACTCCACAGGGAATATGAGCAATCAGCCCCAGCATTTT,CATPPGHSTGNMSNQPQHF
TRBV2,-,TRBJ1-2,TGTGCCAGCAGACCGGGACTAGGCGGCTACACCTTC,CASRPGLGGYTF
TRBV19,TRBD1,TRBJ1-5,TGTGCCACCGCGGACAGGGACAATCAGCCCCAGCATTTT,CATADRDNQPQHF
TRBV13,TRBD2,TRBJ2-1,TGTGCCAGCAGCTCACTAGCGGGGGGTTTGGCCTACAATGAGCAGTTCTTC,CASSSLAGGLAYNEQFF
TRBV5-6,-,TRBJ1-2,TGTGCCAGCGCGGGGAGGGGCAACCATGGCTACACCTTC,CASAGRGNHGYTF
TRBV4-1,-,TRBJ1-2,TGCGCCAGCAGCCAAGAGGAGGACGGCCTCGTCTATGGCTACACCTTC,CASSQEEDGLVYGYTF
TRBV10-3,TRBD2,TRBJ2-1,TGTGCCATCAGTTTCACTAGCGGGGGGGAGCAGTTCTTC,CAISFTSGGEQFF
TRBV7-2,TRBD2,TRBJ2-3,TGTGCCAGCAGCTTACGCCTAGCGGGGCCAGATACGCAGTATTTT,CASSLRLAGPDTQYF
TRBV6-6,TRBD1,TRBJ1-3,TGTGCCAGCAGAACAGGGGGCTCTGGAAACACCATATATTTT,CASRTGGSGNTIYF
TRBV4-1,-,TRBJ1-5,TGCGCCAGCAGCCAATGGGAGAATCAGCCCCAGCATTTT,CASSQWENQPQHF
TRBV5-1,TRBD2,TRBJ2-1,TGCGCCAGCAGCGTCGGGACTAGCGGGGGAAATGAGCAGTTCTTC,CASSVGTSGGNEQFF
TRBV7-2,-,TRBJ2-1,TGTGCCAGCAGCCTTTCCGGGAGACACAATGAGCAGTTCTTC,CASSLSGRHNEQFF
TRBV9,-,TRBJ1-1,TGTGCCAGCAGCCCTAGCGGTCGGCAAGGAAACATGAACACTGAAGCTTTCTTT,CASSPSGRQGNMNTEAFF
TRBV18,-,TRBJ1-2,TGTGCCAGCTCACCGGGAGCTAACTATGGCTACACCTTC,CASSPGANYGYTF
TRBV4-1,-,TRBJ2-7,TGCGCCAGCAGCCAATCTCCGTTTGGGTCCGGGGTTCTCCACGAGCAGTACTTC,CASSQSPFGSGVLHEQYF
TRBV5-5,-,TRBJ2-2,TGTGCCAGCAGCTCTAGCATCGGGGAGCTGTTTTTT,CASSSSIGELFF